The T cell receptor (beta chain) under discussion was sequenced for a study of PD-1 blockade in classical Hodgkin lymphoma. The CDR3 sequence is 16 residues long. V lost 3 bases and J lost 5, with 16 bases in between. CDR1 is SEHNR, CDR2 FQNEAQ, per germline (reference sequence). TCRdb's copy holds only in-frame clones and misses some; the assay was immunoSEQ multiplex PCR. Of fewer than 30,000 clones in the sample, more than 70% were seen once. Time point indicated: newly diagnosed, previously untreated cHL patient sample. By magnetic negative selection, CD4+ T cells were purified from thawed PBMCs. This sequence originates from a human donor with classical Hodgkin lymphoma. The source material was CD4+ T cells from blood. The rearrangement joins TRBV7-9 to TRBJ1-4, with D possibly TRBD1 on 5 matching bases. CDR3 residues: CASSFGRGSSNEKLFF. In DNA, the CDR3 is TGTGCCAGCAGCTTCGGTAGGGGATCGTCAAATGAAAAACTGTTTTTT.